The text below deals with one T cell receptor beta chain. These data are taken from a study of blood T cell repertoires in COVID-19. The overall study: Donors in the United States, Italy and Spain gave samples during acute or convalescent COVID-19.

Original methodology: Nucleated cell counts were estimated from reference gene primer amplification. Profiled with immunoSEQ multiplex PCR; TCRdb holds only in-frame clones, not every one. From that table come the V and J calls and clone size; the DNA was used to work out D and trimming. Of fewer than 150,000 clones in the sample, around 83% were seen once. The CDR3 totals 15 residues. Germline loops: CDR1 MNHEY, CDR2 SVGAGI. The V gene end was trimmed by 6 bases and the J gene end by 0 bases; junction bases not matched to a gene: 5. This study enrolled people aged about 18 to 100 from about two dozen US geographic areas. Cohort assignment relied on participant-reported clinical history.

The gene calls are TRBV6-5 and TRBJ1-5, with 7 bases that match TRBD1. The sequenced material came from PBMCs or T cells enriched from blood (not recorded which). This receptor was taken from a man aged 30-40 years who had recovered from COVID-19. In DNA form, the CDR3 reads TGTGCCAGCAGCTGGACAGGAGATAGCAATCAGCCCCAGCATTTT. Translation: CASSWTGDSNQPQHF.